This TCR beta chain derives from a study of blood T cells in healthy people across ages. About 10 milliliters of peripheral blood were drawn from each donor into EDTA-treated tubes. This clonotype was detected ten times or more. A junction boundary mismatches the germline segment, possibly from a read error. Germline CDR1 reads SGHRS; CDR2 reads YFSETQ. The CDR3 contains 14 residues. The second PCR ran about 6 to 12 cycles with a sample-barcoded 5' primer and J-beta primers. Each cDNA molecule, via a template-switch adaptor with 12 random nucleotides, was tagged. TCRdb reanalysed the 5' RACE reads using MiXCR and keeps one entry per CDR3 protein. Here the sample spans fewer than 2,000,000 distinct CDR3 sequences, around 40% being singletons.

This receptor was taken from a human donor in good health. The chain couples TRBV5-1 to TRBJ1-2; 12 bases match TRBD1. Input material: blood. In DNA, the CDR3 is TGTGCCAGCAGCTCGGGACAGGGGGCGCGAGGCTACACCTTC. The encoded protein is CASSSGQGARGYTF.